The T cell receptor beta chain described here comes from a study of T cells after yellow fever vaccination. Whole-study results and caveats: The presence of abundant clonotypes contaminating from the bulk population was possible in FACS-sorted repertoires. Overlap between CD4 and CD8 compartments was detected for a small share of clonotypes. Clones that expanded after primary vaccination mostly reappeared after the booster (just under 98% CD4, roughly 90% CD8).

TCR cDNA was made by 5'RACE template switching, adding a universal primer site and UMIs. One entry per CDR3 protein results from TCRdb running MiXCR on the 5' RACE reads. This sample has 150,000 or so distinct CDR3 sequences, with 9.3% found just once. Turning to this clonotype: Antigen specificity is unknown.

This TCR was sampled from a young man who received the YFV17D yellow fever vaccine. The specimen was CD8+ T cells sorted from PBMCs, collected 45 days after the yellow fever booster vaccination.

Here the CDR3 DNA reads TGCGCCAGCAGCCAAGATAGCGGGGGGGCCTCCTACAATGAGCAGTTCTTC. This codes for CASSQDSGGASYNEQFF. The rearrangement uses TRBV4-3 and TRBJ2-1; 11 positions match TRBD2. With V trimmed by 0 bases and J by 0 bases, 1 base remained unmatched. Germline values: CDR1 LGHNA, CDR2 YSLEER. This CDR3 comprises 17 residues.